This TCR beta chain emerged from a study of blood T cells in healthy people across ages. Combining a sample-barcoded 5' primer with a J-beta primer mix, a second PCR ran for about 6 to 11 cycles. The study obtained at least 2.5 million CDR3-containing paired-end reads from every sample. From the 5' RACE reads, TCRdb called clonotypes with MiXCR, one entry per CDR3 protein. The sample lists some 760,000 distinct CDR3 sequences, around 25% occurring once. Germline V gives CDR1 MGHRA, CDR2 YSYEKL. V lost 5 bases and J lost 4; bases outside the gene matches: 5. The CDR3 length is 14 residues. The same data also went into a second study, on T cells of mothers and their children. As reported in that work: Sequencing returned over 8 million TCR beta CDR3 reads per mother and about 2.9 million per child.

The sequenced material came from blood. The clonotype originates from a boy aged 5-17 years in good health. The chain uses TRBV4-1 and TRBJ2-3, with TRBD1 matching 8 bases. For the CDR3, the DNA is TGCGCCAGCAGCGTTAGGACAGGGCCAGATACGCAGTATTTT. Amino acids: CASSVRTGPDTQYF.